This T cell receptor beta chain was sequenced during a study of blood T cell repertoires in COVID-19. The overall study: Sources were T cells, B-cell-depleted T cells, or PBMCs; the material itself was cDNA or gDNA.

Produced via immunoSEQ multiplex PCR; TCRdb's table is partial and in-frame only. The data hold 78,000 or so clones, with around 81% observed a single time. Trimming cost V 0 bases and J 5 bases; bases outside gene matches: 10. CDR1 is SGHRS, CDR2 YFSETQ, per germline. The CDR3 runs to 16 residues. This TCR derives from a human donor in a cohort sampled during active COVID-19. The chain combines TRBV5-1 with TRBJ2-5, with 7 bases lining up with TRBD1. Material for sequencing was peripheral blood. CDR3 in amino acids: CASSLGGQGVGETQYF. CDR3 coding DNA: TGCGCCAGCAGCTTGGGAGGCCAGGGGGTTGGGGAGACCCAGTACTTC. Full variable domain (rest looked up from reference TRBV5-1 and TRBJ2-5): KAGVTQTPRYLIKTRGQQVTLSCSPISGHRSVSWYQQTPGQGLQFLFEYFSETQRNKGNFPGRFSGRQFSNSRSEMNVSTLELGDSALYLCASSLGGQGVGETQYFGPGTRLLVL.